The 18 T cell receptor beta chains reported below all come from one sample, sequenced in a study of blood T cell repertoires in COVID-19. Libraries were prepared by immunoSEQ multiplex PCR; TCRdb keeps only in-frame clonotypes and omits some of them. Here the sample spans some 210,000 clones, approximately 81% being singletons. Sequencing was performed on peripheral blood. These receptors were collected from a human donor in a cohort sampled during active COVID-19.

The chain joins TRBV15 to TRBJ2-3, with TRBD1 matching 7 bases. CDR3 size: 13 residues. J was trimmed by 2 bases and V by 8 bases; bases with no gene match: 4. From germline, CDR1 is LNHNV and CDR2 YYDKDF (reference sequence). The CDR3: CATGTVNTDTQYF. The CDR3 DNA reads as TGTGCCACCGGGACAGTAAACACAGATACGCAGTATTTT.

The chain uses TRBV5-6 and TRBJ1-1, with 8 nucleotides matching TRBD1. The CDR3 length is 13 residues. V lost 4 bases to trimming and J lost 6 bases; unmatched junction nucleotides: 5. Germline-derived CDR1 and CDR2 are SGHDT and YYEEEE. The CDR3 DNA follows: TGTGCCAGCAGCCTACAGGGGGGCGCTGAAGCTTTCTTT. Translation: CASSLQGGAEAFF. Variable domain in full (rest from reference TRBV5-6 and TRBJ1-1): DAGVTQSPTHLIKTRGQQVTLRCSPKSGHDTVSWYQQALGQGPQFIFQYYEEEERQRGNFPDRFSGHQFPNYSSELNVNALLLGDSALYLCASSLQGGAEAFFGQGTRLTVV.

This chain uses TRBV5-1 with TRBJ1-2; a weak D match, TRBD1 (5 bases). Germline V gene sequence: CDR1 SGHRS, CDR2 YFSETQ. Between the trimmed V and J ends, which lost 4 bases and 7 bases, there was a span of 23 bases. The CDR3 spans 16 residues. CDR3 bases: TGCGCCAGCAGCCCCTCAGGTAGCAGGGTTGAGCGTGGCTACACCTTC. It encodes CASSPSGSRVERGYTF.

The rearrangement links TRBV7-9 to TRBJ1-1; tentatively, D is TRBD1 (6 bases). This CDR3 comprises 13 residues. Germline V gives CDR1 SEHNR, CDR2 FQNEAQ (reference sequence). V dropped 5 bases and J dropped 4 bases, with 11 bases sitting between them. The CDR3 region has the DNA TGTGCCAGCAGCGTGGACAGCTTCACTGAAGCTTTCTTT. Residues: CASSVDSFTEAFF.

The chain combines TRBV28 with TRBJ1-6; D gene uncertain. V dropped 6 bases and J dropped 7 bases, with 19 bases sitting between them. The CDR3 consists of 16 residues. Germline loops: CDR1 MDHEN, CDR2 SYDVKM. The DNA for the CDR3 is TGTGCCAGCAGCTACCTCACGGGGTACGGCAATTCACCCCTCCACTTT. This sequence encodes CASSYLTGYGNSPLHF.

The CDR3 reads CASSLGSASTDTQYF. The CDR3, as DNA: TGTGCCAGCAGCTTGGGCTCCGCTAGCACAGATACGCAGTATTTT. V usage is TRBV7-2 and J usage is TRBJ2-3, with D unresolved. Germline CDR1 and CDR2: SGHTA and FQGNSA. This CDR3 is 15 amino acids long. The germline V and J ends were trimmed by 3 bases and 0 bases, with 10 bases remaining between them.

This chain links TRBV11-3 with TRBJ2-7; D possibly corresponds to TRBD1 (5 bases). The CDR3 is 14 amino acids. Germline CDR1 SGHNT, CDR2 YENEEA. V lost 1 base and J lost 5, with 12 bases in between. CDR3 region: CASSLAREKDEQYV. CDR3 nucleotides: TGTGCCAGCAGCTTAGCCAGGGAAAAAGACGAGCAGTACGTC.

The chain links TRBV7-2 to TRBJ1-2, with a weak D call TRBD1 (5 bases). Trimming shortened V by 5 bases and J by 4 bases, and 14 bases separated the two germline ends. The CDR3 is 14 residues long. The germline V gene has CDR1 SGHTA and CDR2 FQGNSA. The CDR3 DNA is TGTGCCAGCAGCCTCGAGGCGGGGGGCTATGGCTACACCTTC. Amino acids: CASSLEAGGYGYTF.

V gene TRBV27 combines with J gene TRBJ2-5; no reliable D call. The CDR3 sequence is 11 residues long. V was shortened by 8 bases and J by 1 base, with 5 bases between the two germline ends. Germline V CDR1 and CDR2: MNHEY, SMNVEV (reference sequence). The CDR3 DNA reads as TGTGCCAGCGGCTCCCAAGAGACCCAGTACTTC. Translated: CASGSQETQYF.

This clone was counted only a few times. V gene TRBV30 combines with J gene TRBJ2-3; tentative D call: TRBD1 (6 bases). Germline CDR1 and CDR2: GTSNPN and SVGIG (reference sequence). This CDR3 has 14 amino acids. In DNA, the CDR3 is TGTGCTGGACAAACAGGGCCTTTCACAGATACGCAGTATTTT. Translated: CAGQTGPFTDTQYF.

V gene TRBV4-1 combines with J gene TRBJ1-2; the match to TRBD1 covers 7 bases. Germline-derived CDR1 and CDR2 are MGHRA and YSYEKL. This CDR3 contains 17 residues. V trimming: 2 bases; J trimming: 4 bases; junction bases outside the gene matches: 13. CDR3: CASSQFMEGATGYGYTF. The CDR3 DNA reads TGCGCCAGCAGCCAATTTATGGAGGGGGCGACAGGCTATGGCTACACCTTC.

J is TRBJ1-1 and V is TRBV27; no definite D call. Germline V gene data show CDR1 as MNHEY and CDR2 as SMNVEV (reference sequence). CDR3 size: 13 residues. V lost 8 bases and J lost 6, with 16 bases in between. Written as DNA, the CDR3 is TGTGCCAGCTTTGACTACCAAGCACCTGAAGCTTTCTTT. Protein product: CASFDYQAPEAFF.

The rearrangement joins TRBV6-5 to TRBJ1-2, with 7 nucleotides matching TRBD1. Losses at the gene ends were 5 bases for V and 8 bases for J; bases not matched to a gene: 11. Germline V CDR1 and CDR2: MNHEY, SVGAGI. The CDR3 is made up of 14 amino acids. The DNA of the CDR3 is TGTGCCAGCAGTCCGCAGGGGGGAGTGGGCGGCTACACCTTC. Translated, it gives CASSPQGGVGGYTF.

CDR3 nucleotides: TGTGCCTGGAGAAAAGGACTAGCGGGCCTCAATGAGCAGTTCTTC. Translation gives CAWRKGLAGLNEQFF. V usage is TRBV30 and J usage is TRBJ2-1, with 11 bases aligning to TRBD2. This CDR3 has 15 amino acids. Unmatched junction bases numbered 7, after V lost 3 bases and J lost 6 bases. CDR1 and CDR2 from the germline V gene are GTSNPN and SVGIG (reference sequence).

CDR3 loop: CASRGDGGELFF. CDR3 bases: TGTGCCAGCAGAGGGGATGGCGGGGAGCTGTTTTTT. The rearrangement joins TRBV7-9 to TRBJ2-2; tentatively, D is TRBD1 (5 bases). CDR1 SEHNR and CDR2 FQNEAQ come from the germline V gene (reference sequence). The CDR3 spans 12 residues. The V end was cut by 6 bases, the J end by 7 bases, with 9 bases between.

The chain employs TRBV3-1 (or the pseudogene TRBV3-2) and TRBJ1-4, with TRBD1 matching 8 bases. The V gene's germline CDR1 is LGHDT and CDR2 YNNKEL (reference sequence). This CDR3 comprises 16 residues. After removal of 2 bases from V and 7 bases from J, the junction contained 9 bases not matched to a gene. Written as DNA, the CDR3 is TGTGCCAGCAGCCAAAGAGGACAGGGAGGCGGTGAAAAACTGTTTTTT. It encodes CASSQRGQGGGEKLFF.

The chain uses TRBV18 and TRBJ1-2; 8 nucleotides align to TRBD1. V trimming: 4 bases; J trimming: 1 base; junction bases outside the gene matches: 2. Germline CDR1 is KGHSH and CDR2 is LQKENI. The CDR3 runs to 14 residues. Here the CDR3 reads CASSLDRDNYGYTF. The DNA of the CDR3 is TGTGCCAGCTCACTGGACAGGGATAACTATGGCTACACCTTC. The entire variable domain, with the rest obtained from reference TRBV18 and TRBJ1-2, is as follows: NAGVMQNPRHLVRRRGQEARLRCSPMKGHSHVYWYRQLPEEGLKFMVYLQKENIIDESGMPKERFSAEFPKEGPSILRIQQVVRGDSAAYFCASSLDRDNYGYTFGSGTRLTVV.

This rearrangement joins TRBV3-1 (or the pseudogene TRBV3-2) to TRBJ1-2; D remains unclear. The CDR3 contains 15 residues. Germline lookup yields CDR1 LGHDT and CDR2 YNNKEL (reference sequence). V was pared by 1 base and J by 2 bases, with 11 bases between. The CDR3: CASSQVYFPNYGYTF. CDR3 bases: TGTGCCAGCAGCCAAGTATATTTTCCCAACTATGGCTACACCTTC.